Below, 15 T cell receptor beta chains from the same sample are listed, as sequenced in a study of CD8 T cells in ankylosing spondylitis. TCRdb fed the 5' RACE reads into MiXCR, producing one record per CDR3 protein. This sample has some 350,000 distinct CDR3 sequences, with approximately 14% found just once. The specimen sequenced was blood, either unsorted or a sorted T cell fraction (not recorded which). Source of these receptors: a male donor with ankylosing spondylitis or in good health (not recorded which).

The chain combines TRBV20-1 with TRBJ2-7, with 10 bases matching TRBD2. Trimming removed 0 bases from V and 5 bases from J; junction bases left unmatched: 7. The germline gives CDR1 DFQATT, CDR2 SNEGSKA (reference sequence). The CDR3 length is 15 residues. As DNA, the CDR3 is TGCAGTGCTAGAGAGGAAGCGGGGGGGCAGGACGAGCAGTACTTC. Translation: CSAREEAGGQDEQYF.

The chain recombines TRBV6-2 or TRBV6-3 with TRBJ2-3; no clear D. The V end was cut by 7 bases, the J end by 3 bases, with 14 bases between. The CDR3 runs to 14 residues. The germline V gene encodes CDR1 MNHEY and CDR2 SVGEGT. This chain's CDR3 is CASTNPGATDTQYF. In DNA form, the CDR3 reads TGTGCCAGCACCAACCCAGGAGCTACAGATACGCAGTATTTT.

The chain employs TRBV9 and TRBJ2-7, with D perhaps TRBD2 (7 bases). V lost 7 bases and J lost 3, with 20 bases in between. Germline V gene sequence: CDR1 SGDLS, CDR2 YYNGEE. This CDR3 has 15 residues. In DNA, the CDR3 is TGTGCCAGCGCAACTAGGGGGGGGGCTGGCTACGAGCAGTACTTC. It codes for CASATRGGAGYEQYF.

The gene calls are TRBV6-1 and TRBJ2-1; the match to TRBD2 covers 10 bases. The CDR3 has 14 residues. The germline V gene has CDR1 MNHNS and CDR2 SASEGT. V shed 7 bases and J 10 bases; nucleotides not matched to a gene: 10. CDR3 sequence (DNA): TGTGCCAGCATAGGCGGAGGACTAGCGGAAGAGCAGTTCTTC. It codes for CASIGGGLAEEQFF.

The chain combines TRBV12-3 or TRBV12-4 with TRBJ1-1; D is unclear. The ends were cut back, 3 bases at V and 1 base at J, with 6 bases in the middle. There are 13 residues in the CDR3. CDR3 nucleotides: TGTGCCAGCAGTTTTTACGCGAACACTGAAGCTTTCTTT. It translates to CASSFYANTEAFF.

J is TRBJ2-5 and V is TRBV5-1, with TRBD1 matching 10 bases. V gave up 4 bases and J gave up 4 bases; unmatched junction bases: 7. This CDR3 has 15 amino acids. Germline lookup yields CDR1 SGHRS and CDR2 YFSETQ. The CDR3: CASSRDRGVGETQYF. CDR3 sequence (DNA): TGCGCCAGCAGCCGGGACAGGGGCGTCGGAGAGACCCAGTACTTC.

This clonotype occurred a few times. V gene TRBV6-1 combines with J gene TRBJ1-2; 8 positions agree with TRBD1. J lost 4 bases, V lost 8 bases, and 9 bases had no gene match. The CDR3 contains 14 residues. Germline CDR1 and CDR2: MNHNS and SASEGT. The CDR3, as DNA: TGTGCCAGCGTAATTCAGACAGGGGCCTATGGCTACACCTTC. It translates to CASVIQTGAYGYTF.

The chain combines TRBV5-1 with TRBJ2-3; 12 bases fit TRBD2. This CDR3 contains 15 residues. Germline assignment: CDR1 SGHRS and CDR2 YFSETQ. Trimming cost V 3 bases and J 2 bases; bases outside gene matches: 1. For the CDR3, the DNA is TGCGCCAGCAGCTCTAGCGGGAGGGCCACAGATACGCAGTATTTT. Protein product: CASSSSGRATDTQYF.

This rearrangement joins TRBV20-1 to TRBJ2-5; D remains ambiguous. Trimming removed 6 bases from V and 4 bases from J, with 18 bases in between. CDR3 length: 14 residues. From germline, CDR1 is DFQATT and CDR2 SNEGSKA (reference sequence). CDR3 bases: TGCAGTGCCCGAAAACCCGGGCCTCGAGAGACCCAGTACTTC. Translation gives CSARKPGPRETQYF.

This chain links TRBV27 with TRBJ2-1; D may correspond to TRBD1 or TRBD2 (5 bases each). The CDR3 spans 13 residues. Germline CDR1 MNHEY, CDR2 SMNVEV (reference sequence). The V and J ends lost 8 bases and 9 bases respectively, with 17 bases between them. CDR3 amino acids: CASSGTIAGEQFF. As DNA, the CDR3 is TGTGCCAGCTCAGGGACCATCGCAGGTGAGCAGTTCTTC.

This chain uses TRBV14 with TRBJ2-1, with 8 nucleotides matching TRBD1. Unmatched junction bases numbered 5, after V lost 4 bases and J lost 3 bases. This CDR3 region has 15 residues. Germline assignment: CDR1 SGHDN and CDR2 FVKESK. CDR3 in DNA: TGTGCCAGCAGCCCCGGGACAGGCCACTACAATGAGCAGTTCTTC. It is translated as CASSPGTGHYNEQFF. Supplemented by reference TRBV14 and TRBJ2-1, the full variable domain reads EAGVTQFPSHSVIEKGQTVTLRCDPISGHDNLYWYRRVMGKEIKFLLHFVKESKQDESGMPNNRFLAERTGGTYSTLKVQPAELEDSGVYFCASSPGTGHYNEQFFGPGTRLTVL.

The J gene is TRBJ1-1, the V gene TRBV2; D perhaps matches TRBD1 (6 bases). The CDR3 totals 12 residues. Germline V gives CDR1 SNHLY, CDR2 FYNNEI. V shed 8 bases and J shed 0 bases, with 7 bases lying between them. The CDR3 loop reads CASQGMNTEAFF. CDR3 DNA sequence: TGTGCCAGCCAGGGGATGAACACTGAAGCTTTCTTT.

The chain couples TRBV5-1 to TRBJ2-3; TRBD1 is a possible D gene (6 bases). The CDR3 spans 17 residues. V lost 3 bases and J 4 bases, leaving 21 bases between the germline ends. Germline lookup yields CDR1 SGHRS and CDR2 YFSETQ. CDR3 DNA: TGCGCCAGCAGCTCCTTGGGGAGACAGGTGGCCCCAGATACGCAGTATTTT. Translation gives CASSSLGRQVAPDTQYF. Full variable domain (rest looked up from reference TRBV5-1 and TRBJ2-3): KAGVTQTPRYLIKTRGQQVTLSCSPISGHRSVSWYQQTPGQGLQFLFEYFSETQRNKGNFPGRFSGRQFSNSRSEMNVSTLELGDSALYLCASSSLGRQVAPDTQYFGPGTRLTVL.

The chain joins TRBV24-1 to TRBJ2-2; D gene uncertain. CDR3 length: 14 residues. Germline-derived CDR1 and CDR2 are KGHDR and SFDVKD. V was cut by 4 bases and J by 6 bases, with 11 bases left in between. CDR3 coding DNA: TGTGCCACCAGTGACCCCAACAGAGCCGGGGAGCTGTTTTTT. Translated, it gives CATSDPNRAGELFF.

This clonotype turned up a few times. This rearrangement joins TRBV3-1 to TRBJ2-5, with 9 bases that match TRBD1. This CDR3 has 15 residues. J lost 3 bases, V lost 7 bases, and 9 bases had no gene match. The germline gives CDR1 LGHDT, CDR2 YNNKEL (reference sequence). DNA of the CDR3: TGTGCCAGCACACTAACAGGGGGCTCGGAAGAGACCCAGTACTTC. Amino acids: CASTLTGGSEETQYF.